A selection of T cell receptor beta chains follows, all from one sample in a study of graft-versus-host responses after intestinal transplantation. Clones were sequenced by immunoSEQ multiplex PCR, and TCRdb holds only the in-frame ones, with some missing. Of 35,000 to 40,000 clones in the sample, less than 90% were seen once. The sequencing here drew on PBMCs, taken about 1,000 days after transplant. The source is a human patient who received an intestinal transplant, so some T cells may come from the graft donor. The CDR3 runs from the conserved cysteine through the conserved F or W. A D gene is named only where the DNA matches it firmly. The listing skips clone size in some rows; elsewhere it reads once, few, many or a size class.

d_call: -
clone_size: once
cdr3_length: 14
j_call: TRBJ1-1
v_call: TRBV10-3
cdr3_nt: TGTGCCATCAGTGGAGGGGCACTGAACACTGAAGCTTTCTTT
cdr3_aa: CAISGGALNTEAFF

d_call: -
clone_size: -
cdr3_length: 16
j_call: TRBJ2-7
v_call: TRBV7-9
cdr3_nt: TGTGCCAGCAGCCTTCACTCGGACTATCCTTCCTACGAGCAGTACTTC
cdr3_aa: CASSLHSDYPSYEQYF

d_call: -
clone_size: -
cdr3_length: 14
j_call: TRBJ1-5
v_call: TRBV19
cdr3_nt: TGTGCCAGTAGTCCCGGGCAGATCAATCAGCCCCAGCATTTT
cdr3_aa: CASSPGQINQPQHF

d_call: -
clone_size: -
cdr3_length: 15
j_call: TRBJ1-1
v_call: TRBV27
cdr3_nt: TGTGCCAGCAGTTTCGTCAGGGGTAGAGGTACTGAAGCTTTCTTT
cdr3_aa: CASSFVRGRGTEAFF

d_call: -
clone_size: -
cdr3_length: 15
j_call: TRBJ2-7
v_call: TRBV5-1
cdr3_nt: TGCGCCAGCAGCCAAACGGGGTCTGGTCCTTACGAGCAGTACTTC
cdr3_aa: CASSQTGSGPYEQYF

d_call: -
clone_size: -
cdr3_length: 15
j_call: TRBJ2-5
v_call: TRBV9
cdr3_nt: TGTGCCAGCAGCGCTGCCTTCCGGATGGAAGAGACCCAGTACTTC
cdr3_aa: CASSAAFRMEETQYF

d_call: TRBD1
clone_size: -
cdr3_length: 15
j_call: TRBJ2-5
v_call: TRBV5-6
cdr3_nt: TGTGCCAGCAGCTTGGAGCTACAGGGGTGGGAGACCCAGTACTTC
cdr3_aa: CASSLELQGWETQYF

d_call: -
clone_size: -
cdr3_length: 12
j_call: TRBJ2-5
v_call: TRBV7-7
cdr3_nt: TGTGCTAGCAGAGGGTCCGGGGAGACCCAGTACTTC
cdr3_aa: CASRGSGETQYF

d_call: -
clone_size: -
cdr3_length: 15
j_call: TRBJ1-3
v_call: TRBV7-8
cdr3_nt: TGTGCCAGCAGCTTGGGTAGTCTCTCTGGAAACACCATATATTTT
cdr3_aa: CASSLGSLSGNTIYF

d_call: -
clone_size: once
cdr3_length: 16
j_call: TRBJ1-1
v_call: TRBV5-1
cdr3_nt: TGCGCCAGCAGCTTGGTGGCCTCCCTAATGAACACTGAAGCTTTCTTT
cdr3_aa: CASSLVASLMNTEAFF

d_call: TRBD2
clone_size: -
cdr3_length: 15
j_call: TRBJ2-1
v_call: TRBV28
cdr3_nt: TGTGCCAGCAGCCCCGGGGGGGGTGGCTTTAATGAGCAGTTCTTC
cdr3_aa: CASSPGGGGFNEQFF

d_call: -
clone_size: -
cdr3_length: 15
j_call: TRBJ2-1
v_call: TRBV5-1
cdr3_nt: TGCGCCAGCAGCCCTCCCGGGAGATTCTACAATGAGCAGTTCTTC
cdr3_aa: CASSPPGRFYNEQFF

d_call: TRBD1
clone_size: once
cdr3_length: 19
j_call: TRBJ2-5
v_call: TRBV6-1
cdr3_nt: TGTGCCAGCAGTGAAGAATATCCAGGGGGCCGGATAGGAGTGGAGACCCAGTACTTC
cdr3_aa: CASSEEYPGGRIGVETQYF

d_call: -
clone_size: -
cdr3_length: 14
j_call: TRBJ2-3
v_call: TRBV9
cdr3_nt: TGTGCCAGCAGCCCAGGGGTGGCCATAGATACGCAGTATTTT
cdr3_aa: CASSPGVAIDTQYF

d_call: -
clone_size: -
cdr3_length: 15
j_call: TRBJ2-3
v_call: TRBV4-1
cdr3_nt: TGCGCCAGCAGCTGGGTGGCTTTTAGCACAGATACGCAGTATTTT
cdr3_aa: CASSWVAFSTDTQYF

d_call: -
clone_size: -
cdr3_length: 14
j_call: TRBJ2-1
v_call: TRBV11-3
cdr3_nt: TGTGCCAGCAGCTTAGATGGTACCCTCAATGAGCAGTTCTTC
cdr3_aa: CASSLDGTLNEQFF

d_call: TRBD1
clone_size: -
cdr3_length: 14
j_call: TRBJ1-5
v_call: TRBV30
cdr3_nt: TGTGCCTGGAGTGGACCAGGGGGGCATCAGCCCCAGCATTTT
cdr3_aa: CAWSGPGGHQPQHF

d_call: TRBD1
clone_size: -
cdr3_length: 15
j_call: TRBJ2-7
v_call: TRBV7-9
cdr3_nt: TGTGCCAGCAGCCGACAGGGGGCTCGGGCCTACGAGCAGTACTTC
cdr3_aa: CASSRQGARAYEQYF

d_call: -
clone_size: -
cdr3_length: 14
j_call: TRBJ1-2
v_call: TRBV9
cdr3_nt: TGTGCCAGCAGCGAGGGTGTAGCTAACTATGGCTACACCTTC
cdr3_aa: CASSEGVANYGYTF

d_call: TRBD1
clone_size: -
cdr3_length: 13
j_call: TRBJ1-1
v_call: TRBV6-1
cdr3_nt: TGTGCCAGCAGTCTGACAGGGATCACTGAAGCTTTCTTT
cdr3_aa: CASSLTGITEAFF

d_call: -
clone_size: -
cdr3_length: 12
j_call: TRBJ2-1
v_call: TRBV25-1
cdr3_nt: TGTGCCAGCAGTGAATGGGGCAATGAGCAGTTCTTC
cdr3_aa: CASSEWGNEQFF

d_call: -
clone_size: few
cdr3_length: 13
j_call: TRBJ1-3
v_call: TRBV2
cdr3_nt: TGTGCCAGCAGCCGGGGACTTGGAAACACCATATATTTT
cdr3_aa: CASSRGLGNTIYF

d_call: TRBD1
clone_size: -
cdr3_length: 15
j_call: TRBJ2-5
v_call: TRBV25-1
cdr3_nt: TGTGCCAGCAGTGAAGTAGGGGGCCCTCAAGAGACCCAGTACTTC
cdr3_aa: CASSEVGGPQETQYF

d_call: -
clone_size: medium-sized
cdr3_length: 15
j_call: TRBJ2-7
v_call: TRBV6-5
cdr3_nt: TGTGCCAGCAGTTACGGGCCGGATCCATCCTACGAGCAGTACTTC
cdr3_aa: CASSYGPDPSYEQYF

d_call: -
clone_size: -
cdr3_length: 12
j_call: TRBJ2-4
v_call: TRBV29-1
cdr3_nt: TGCAGCGTTCAACAGGCCAAAAACATTCAGTACTTC
cdr3_aa: CSVQQAKNIQYF

d_call: -
clone_size: -
cdr3_length: 13
j_call: TRBJ2-2
v_call: TRBV7-3
cdr3_nt: TGTGCCAGCAGCCGCGGAGGCACCGGGGAGCTGTTTTTT
cdr3_aa: CASSRGGTGELFF

d_call: -
clone_size: once
cdr3_length: 14
j_call: TRBJ2-7
v_call: TRBV7-9
cdr3_nt: TGTGCCAGCAGCCGAGGGGGGGCGGAGTACGAGCAGTACTTC
cdr3_aa: CASSRGGAEYEQYF

d_call: -
clone_size: -
cdr3_length: 13
j_call: TRBJ1-1
v_call: TRBV28
cdr3_nt: TGTGCCAGCAGTTTAGGCGGGGGCACTGAAGCTTTCTTT
cdr3_aa: CASSLGGGTEAFF

d_call: -
clone_size: -
cdr3_length: 14
j_call: TRBJ2-2
v_call: TRBV5-1
cdr3_nt: TGCGCCAGCAGCTTGCAACAGACCCCCGGGGAGCTGTTTTTT
cdr3_aa: CASSLQQTPGELFF

d_call: -
clone_size: once
cdr3_length: 15
j_call: TRBJ2-1
v_call: TRBV5-4
cdr3_nt: TGTGCCAGCAGCTTGGCCGGAGGGGGAGTGAGTGAGCAGTTCTTC
cdr3_aa: CASSLAGGGVSEQFF